Reported below is one TCR beta chain. The antigen is unknown. The method was immunoSEQ multiplex PCR; TCRdb's version includes in-frame clones alone and lacks a portion of them. This sample has about 10,000 clones, with around four fifths found just once. Indicated time point: 2015-2016 season, 7 days after influenza vaccination. This CDR3 contains 16 residues. V lost 4 bases, J lost 1 base, and 18 bases lay in between. Germline lookup yields CDR1 SGHDT and CDR2 YYEEEE. The sample originates from a study of follicular helper T cells after annual influenza vaccination. Study conclusions and caveats: Each annual vaccination recalled recurring oligoclonal ICOS+CD38+ cTfh clonotypes.

The input for sequencing was CXCR5- memory CD4+ T cells sorted from blood, taken 7 days after influenza vaccination. This chain joins TRBV5-6 and TRBJ2-7; D might be TRBD2 (7 bases). The clonotype comes from an adult who received the influenza vaccine. The CDR3 loop reads CASSPSRGGRSYEQYF. In nucleotides, the CDR3 is TGTGCCAGCAGCCCCAGTAGGGGGGGCAGGTCCTACGAGCAGTACTTC.